The following is a T cell receptor beta chain sequence with its context. The sample comes from a study of blood T cell repertoires in COVID-19. Study-level information: Samples representing acute and convalescent COVID-19 were sourced from the United States, Italy and Spain. T cells, B-cell-depleted T cells, or PBMCs provided the cDNA or gDNA that served as material.

This CDR3 is built from 14 residues. V dropped 6 bases and J dropped 9 bases, with 15 bases sitting between them. Germline V gene lookup returns CDR1 KGHSH and CDR2 LQKENI. Original data processing: Reference gene primer amplification gave nucleated cell count estimates. Some clones are missing from TCRdb's copy, which holds only in-frame ones; the method was immunoSEQ multiplex PCR. The DNA gave D and trimming, while V, J and clone size come from that table. This sample has some 670,000 clones, with approximately 90% found just once. The sample taken for sequencing was peripheral blood. This receptor was taken from a woman aged 18-35 years with acute or convalescent COVID-19. The chain carries TRBV18 and TRBJ1-6, with a weak D call TRBD1 (6 bases). The CDR3 is CASSPGQGSSPLHF. The CDR3 coding sequence is TGTGCCAGCTCCCCGGGCCAGGGGAGTTCACCCCTCCACTTT.